The rows below give T cell receptor beta chains drawn from one sample of a study of shared clonotypes between healthy human individuals. Clones were sequenced by immunoSEQ multiplex PCR, and TCRdb holds only the in-frame ones, with some missing. The sample consists of about 710,000 clones, 55% to 75% of them appearing once. Input material: memory CD4+ T cells sorted from blood. Receptors originate from a woman under 40 in good health. The CDR3 runs from the conserved cysteine through the conserved F or W. The D gene is left open where the match is weak. Clone size is shown for a subset of rows, as once, few, many or a class of expanded clone.

d_gene | abundance | j_gene | v_gene | CDR3aa | CDR3nt
- | few | TRBJ2-7 | TRBV6-5 | CASSYSIDYEQYF | TGTGCCAGCAGTTACTCGATCGACTACGAGCAGTACTTC
- | - | TRBJ2-7 | TRBV18 | CASSPISDSSYEQYF | TGTGCCAGCTCACCAATATCAGACAGTTCCTACGAGCAGTACTTC
TRBD1 | few | TRBJ2-2 | TRBV2 | CAKGQGLGGELFF | TGTGCCAAGGGACAGGGGTTAGGCGGGGAGCTGTTTTTT
- | - | TRBJ2-3 | TRBV5-6 | CASSPYRTDTQYF | TGTGCCAGCAGCCCCTATCGCACAGATACGCAGTATTTT
- | - | TRBJ1-5 | TRBV2 | CASSDSIRQPQHF | TGTGCCAGCAGTGACAGTATTCGGCAGCCCCAGCATTTT
- | - | TRBJ2-7 | TRBV19 | CASSIVGSSYEQYF | TGTGCCAGTAGTATAGTGGGGAGCTCCTACGAGCAGTACTTC
- | - | TRBJ2-1 | TRBV11-3 | CASSSQRDLITFF | TGTGCCAGCAGCTCTCAGAGGGACCTAATAACGTTCTTC
TRBD2 | - | TRBJ2-7 | TRBV6-5 | CASSWGLSGGTYEQYF | TGTGCCAGCAGTTGGGGGTTGAGCGGGGGAACCTACGAGCAGTACTTC
- | few | TRBJ1-5 | TRBV4-2 | CASSQEGGNQPQHF | TGTGCCAGCAGCCAAGAGGGGGGAAATCAGCCCCAGCATTTT
- | - | TRBJ2-6 | TRBV30 | CAWRTGANVLTF | TGTGCCTGGAGAACCGGGGCCAACGTCCTGACTTTC
- | - | TRBJ1-4 | TRBV7-6 | CASSPKYPNEKLFF | TGTGCCAGCAGCCCCAAGTATCCTAATGAAAAACTGTTTTTT
- | few | TRBJ1-2 | TRBV6-6 | CASSTAESSYTF | TGTGCCAGCAGTACAGCGGAATCAAGCTACACCTTC
- | - | TRBJ1-1 | TRBV7-3 | CASSRGGDREAFF | TGTGCCAGCAGCCGGGGAGGAGACAGGGAAGCTTTCTTT
- | - | TRBJ2-7 | TRBV7-9 | CASSLLDANYEQYF | TGTGCCAGCAGCTTGCTTGACGCAAACTACGAGCAGTACTTC
- | once | TRBJ2-7 | TRBV2 | CASSKRADRIYEQYF | TGTGCCAGCAGCAAAAGGGCGGACAGAATATACGAGCAGTACTTC
TRBD2 | - | TRBJ2-7 | TRBV28 | CASSLGAGRLVQYF | TGTGCCAGCAGTTTGGGAGCGGGGAGATTGGTGCAGTACTTC
TRBD1 | - | TRBJ2-2 | TRBV7-2 | CASSRGQIYPGELFF | TGTGCCAGCAGCCGGGGACAGATTTATCCCGGGGAGCTGTTTTTT
TRBD2 | - | TRBJ2-5 | TRBV7-9 | CASSNKNLGTRETQYF | TGTGCCAGCAGCAATAAGAACCTAGGGACTAGAGAGACCCAGTACTTC
- | - | TRBJ1-5 | TRBV6-1 | CASNHGNQPQHF | TGTGCCAGCAATCACGGCAATCAGCCCCAGCATTTT
- | - | TRBJ2-1 | TRBV28 | CASSPLPSSYNEQFF | TGTGCCAGCAGCCCCCTGCCTAGCTCCTACAATGAGCAGTTCTTC
- | - | TRBJ2-5 | TRBV14 | CASSQAERGWEETQYF | TGTGCCAGCAGCCAAGCGGAACGAGGATGGGAAGAGACCCAGTACTTC
- | once | TRBJ1-1 | TRBV6-1 | CASSAGSGYTEAFF | TGTGCCAGCAGTGCAGGAAGTGGGTACACTGAAGCTTTCTTT